Sequencing of this T cell receptor beta chain was carried out in a study of T cells expressing NK-cell markers. Each CDR3 protein gets one entry in TCRdb, which reprocessed the 5' RACE reads and gives no DNA. This sample's table has about 260,000 distinct CDR3 sequences. Germline assignment: CDR1 SGHRS and CDR2 YFSETQ. The CDR3 consists of 15 residues. The rearrangement links TRBV5-1 to TRBJ2-3; the TCRdb call, TRBD1, lacks DNA for checking. The clonotype comes from a woman aged 18 to 69 in good health. The source material was blood T cells: a sorted CD56 or NKG2C T cell subset, CD4+ or CD8+ T cells, or bulk PBMC T cells (not recorded which). This CDR3 is CASSLEGGVFGTQYF.